This passage covers 28 T cell receptor beta chains from one sample sequenced in a study of T cell responses to AZD1222 COVID-19 vaccine. Data came from immunoSEQ multiplex PCR; TCRdb stores just in-frame clones and leaves some out. This sample carries about 110,000 clones, about 85% of them seen once, and the ten largest clones take around 6%. The source was peripheral blood, collected on day 0 of AZD1222 vaccination. Every receptor here comes from an adult in good health.

V is TRBV19 and J is TRBJ2-1; perhaps D is TRBD1 or TRBD2 (5 bases each). The CDR3 loop spans 14 amino acids. The germline V gene encodes CDR1 LNHDA and CDR2 SQIVND (reference sequence). Trimming pared 3 bases from V and 4 bases from J, leaving 10 bases between. The CDR3 region is CASSIPGGYNEQFF. In DNA form, the CDR3 reads TGTGCCAGTAGTATTCCTGGGGGATACAATGAGCAGTTCTTC.

The chain employs TRBV6-2 or TRBV6-3 and TRBJ1-5; D ambiguous. The CDR3 runs to 13 residues. CDR1 and CDR2 (germline): MNHEY, SVGEGT. Trimming removed 5 bases from V and 2 bases from J, with 7 bases in between. The CDR3 spells CASSDAGNQPQHF. CDR3 sequence (DNA): TGTGCCAGCAGTGACGCTGGCAATCAGCCCCAGCATTTT.

This chain connects TRBV7-2 to TRBJ1-4; a weak D match, TRBD1 (6 bases). Trimming removed 7 bases at V and 8 bases at J, with 17 bases between. The V gene's germline CDR1 is SGHTA and CDR2 FQGNSA. The CDR3 has 14 residues. CDR3 amino acids: CASTAWAGAEKLFF. The CDR3 nucleotides read TGTGCCAGCACGGCCTGGGCAGGGGCGGAAAAACTGTTTTTT.

This sequence joins TRBV18 and TRBJ1-1; maybe TRBD1 (6 bases). CDR3 length: 17 residues. Germline loops: CDR1 KGHSH, CDR2 LQKENI. Deletions cut 0 bases from V and 5 bases from J, with 19 bases between. The CDR3 is CASSPPMAGGGHTEAFF. CDR3 in DNA: TGTGCCAGCTCACCACCGATGGCGGGCGGGGGGCATACTGAAGCTTTCTTT.

This rearrangement joins TRBV5-6 to TRBJ2-5, with TRBD1 matching 7 bases. The CDR3 extends over 15 amino acids. From germline, CDR1 is SGHDT and CDR2 YYEEEE. Trimming at V came to 2 bases and at J to 2 bases, leaving 6 bases not matched to a gene. Here the CDR3 reads CASSFSGGWQETQYF. As DNA, the CDR3 is TGTGCCAGCAGCTTTTCAGGGGGATGGCAAGAGACCCAGTACTTC.

The V gene is TRBV6-5, the J gene TRBJ1-1, with a tentative D call TRBD1 (6 bases). The CDR3 runs to 15 residues. Germline values: CDR1 MNHEY, CDR2 SVGAGI. Trimming removed 8 bases from V and 5 bases from J, with 21 bases in between. The CDR3, as DNA: TGTGCCAGCGAAAACCTTCAGGGAGGGGGAACTGAAGCTTTCTTT. This encodes CASENLQGGGTEAFF.

The chain employs TRBV27 and TRBJ1-2; unclear D gene. Looked up from germline, CDR1 is MNHEY and CDR2 is SMNVEV (reference sequence). CDR3 length: 15 residues. Trimming left V 2 bases short and J 7 bases short, with 17 bases between. Written as DNA, the CDR3 is TGTGCCAGCAGTTTAGGCTACAATATAAGAGGTGGCTACACCTTC. Its translation: CASSLGYNIRGGYTF.

This chain links TRBV24-1 with TRBJ2-1; 9 nucleotides match TRBD1. The V and J ends lost 9 bases and 8 bases, in that order; junction bases with no gene match: 4. This CDR3 region has 12 residues. Germline values: CDR1 KGHDR, CDR2 SFDVKD. CDR3: CATGQGMDEQFF. The DNA of the CDR3 is TGTGCCACCGGACAGGGGATGGATGAGCAGTTCTTC.

This clone is a singleton in its sample. The chain employs TRBV15 and TRBJ2-7, with 10 bases matching TRBD1. V shed 5 bases, J shed 3 bases, and the junction held 4 bases outside the gene matches. The germline gives CDR1 LNHNV, CDR2 YYDKDF (reference sequence). CDR3 length: 14 amino acids. CDR3 bases: TGTGCCACCAGCCCGGGACAGGGGTACTACGAGCAGTACTTC. Protein product: CATSPGQGYYEQYF.

The chain links TRBV7-9 to TRBJ1-2; 7 bases line up with TRBD1. CDR3 length equals 13 residues. V lost 5 bases, J lost 8 bases, and 8 bases stayed unmatched. The germline gives CDR1 SEHNR, CDR2 FQNEAQ (reference sequence). For the CDR3, the DNA is TGTGCCAGCAGCCCACCGGGGACAGAAGGCTACACCTTC. The encoded protein is CASSPPGTEGYTF.

The chain employs TRBV10-3 and TRBJ2-2; no clear D gene. CDR3 length equals 12 residues. Trimming stripped 7 bases from V and 6 bases from J, with 9 bases between. Looked up from germline, CDR1 is ENHRY and CDR2 is SYGVKD. CDR3 bases: TGTGCCATCAAAGGGTTGTCCGGGGAGCTGTTTTTT. Encoded protein: CAIKGLSGELFF.

The chain links TRBV6-2 or TRBV6-3 to TRBJ2-2; D remains ambiguous. This CDR3 contains 14 residues. In germline, CDR1 is MNHEY, CDR2 SVGEGT. The ends were cut back, 1 base at V and 6 bases at J, with 9 bases in the middle. The CDR3 spells CASSYFQAPGELFF. CDR3 sequence (DNA): TGTGCCAGCAGTTACTTTCAAGCTCCCGGGGAGCTGTTTTTT.

CDR3 bases: TGTGCCACCAGCAGAGCAACAGGGGGCGCAGATACGCAGTATTTT. Translated: CATSRATGGADTQYF. This chain links TRBV15 with TRBJ2-3, with 9 bases lining up with TRBD1. Germline CDR1 LNHNV, CDR2 YYDKDF (reference sequence). The CDR3 contains 15 residues. Unmatched junction bases numbered 3, after V lost 1 base and J lost 4 bases.

This clone has a single count. The chain is built from TRBV24-1 and TRBJ1-1; D unclear. V lost 5 bases and J lost 11, with 8 bases in between. This CDR3 region has 10 residues. From germline, CDR1 is KGHDR and CDR2 SFDVKD. CDR3 amino acids: CATSADVAFF. As DNA, the CDR3 is TGTGCCACCAGTGCCGACGTTGCTTTCTTT.

This clone was detected a few times. The chain employs TRBV6-5 and TRBJ2-7; 7 nucleotides match TRBD1. V was clipped by 6 bases and J by 5 bases; unmatched bases: 4. Germline-derived CDR1 and CDR2 are MNHEY and SVGAGI. The CDR3 has 12 residues. CDR3 coding DNA: TGTGCCAGCAGGGGACAGTGGCACGAGCAGTACTTC. It is translated as CASRGQWHEQYF.

In its sample, this clone was seen once. The rearrangement joins TRBV28 to TRBJ2-2; TRBD1 agrees at 7 bases. The CDR3 extends over 14 amino acids. After removal of 4 bases from V and 2 bases from J, the junction contained 1 base not matched to a gene. Germline CDR1 is MDHEN and CDR2 is SYDVKM. DNA of the CDR3: TGTGCCAGCAGTTGGGACAGAAACACCGGGGAGCTGTTTTTT. Encoded protein: CASSWDRNTGELFF.

The chain combines TRBV19 with TRBJ1-1; D is undetermined. CDR1 and CDR2 from the germline V gene are LNHDA and SQIVND (reference sequence). The CDR3 is 13 residues long. The germline V and J ends were trimmed by 7 bases and 0 bases, with 9 bases remaining between them. The CDR3: CASTIKVNTEAFF. CDR3 nucleotides: TGTGCCAGTACAATTAAGGTGAACACTGAAGCTTTCTTT.

The chain couples TRBV11-3 to TRBJ1-4; the D gene is possibly TRBD1 (6 bases). Looked up from germline, CDR1 is SGHNT and CDR2 is YENEEA. The CDR3 spans 14 residues. The ends were cut back, 5 bases at V and 8 bases at J, with 15 bases in the middle. The chain's CDR3 is CASSERGVGEKLFF. CDR3 DNA: TGTGCCAGCAGCGAGAGGGGGGTTGGGGAAAAACTGTTTTTT.

The genes are TRBV6-5 and TRBJ2-1; D not certain. The germline V gene encodes CDR1 MNHEY and CDR2 SVGAGI. This CDR3 spans 13 amino acids. Trimming stripped 2 bases from V and 9 bases from J, with 11 bases between. CDR3 DNA sequence: TGTGCCAGCAGTTACCGCGAGGCCGGTGAGCAGTTCTTC. Its protein is CASSYREAGEQFF.

The chain recombines TRBV4-1 with TRBJ2-7; 10 bases line up with TRBD1. This CDR3 contains 15 residues. The germline V gene encodes CDR1 MGHRA and CDR2 YSYEKL. With 4 bases clipped from V and 2 bases from J, the junction kept 5 bases outside the gene matches. CDR3 sequence (DNA): TGCGCCAGCAGCCCTCGGACAGGGGGTACCTACGAGCAGTACTTC. Translating it yields CASSPRTGGTYEQYF.

The V and J genes are TRBV18 and TRBJ1-2, with a tentative D call TRBD1 (6 bases). Germline V gene lookup returns CDR1 KGHSH and CDR2 LQKENI. The CDR3 runs to 15 residues. With 6 bases removed from V and 3 bases from J, the gap between germline ends came to 17 bases. The CDR3 loop is CASSPSRGPHYGYTF. CDR3 coding DNA: TGTGCCAGCTCTCCGAGTCGGGGGCCACACTATGGCTACACCTTC.

The chain is built from TRBV5-1 and TRBJ2-7; a possible D gene is TRBD2 (5 bases). Germline CDR1 SGHRS, CDR2 YFSETQ. Trimming took off 0 bases at V and 1 base at J, with 8 bases between the two ends. CDR3 length: 14 amino acids. The CDR3 here is CASSLAPGSYEQYF. The CDR3 nucleotides are TGCGCCAGCAGCTTGGCCCCGGGATCCTACGAGCAGTACTTC.

DNA of the CDR3: TGCGCCAGCAGCTTGGACGACAGGATGTACAATGAGCAGTTCTTC. As protein: CASSLDDRMYNEQFF. J is TRBJ2-1 and V is TRBV5-1; perhaps TRBD1 as D (6 bases). This CDR3 contains 15 residues. The V end lost 0 bases, the J end lost 4 bases, and 11 bases lay between the germline ends. Per the germline V gene, CDR1 is SGHRS and CDR2 is YFSETQ. Based on the CDR3 plus reference TRBV5-1 and TRBJ2-1, the full variable domain is KAGVTQTPRYLIKTRGQQVTLSCSPISGHRSVSWYQQTPGQGLQFLFEYFSETQRNKGNFPGRFSGRQFSNSRSEMNVSTLELGDSALYLCASSLDDRMYNEQFFGPGTRLTVL.

The chain employs TRBV18 and TRBJ1-3; no reliable D call. Germline V gene sequence: CDR1 KGHSH, CDR2 LQKENI. This CDR3 contains 16 residues. V was trimmed by 0 bases and J by 0 bases, leaving 9 bases between them. CDR3: CASSPPGPNSGNTIYF. The DNA of the CDR3 is TGTGCCAGCTCACCACCTGGTCCCAACTCTGGAAACACCATATATTTT.

The chain employs TRBV2 and TRBJ1-1; maybe TRBD1 (6 bases). V was shortened by 9 bases and J by 5 bases, with 16 bases between the two germline ends. Germline V lookup: CDR1 SNHLY, CDR2 FYNNEI. The CDR3 is 13 amino acids. This chain's CDR3 is CASRKDSQTEAFF. The CDR3 region has the DNA TGTGCCAGTAGAAAGGACAGCCAGACTGAAGCTTTCTTT.

This chain's CDR3 is CASTPLWGTDTQYF. CDR3 coding DNA: TGTGCCAGTACCCCTTTATGGGGCACAGATACGCAGTATTTT. V gene TRBV19 combines with J gene TRBJ2-3; D unclear. The ends were cut back, 7 bases at V and 1 base at J, with 12 bases in the middle. Germline values: CDR1 LNHDA, CDR2 SQIVND (reference sequence). This CDR3 region has 14 residues.

The chain joins TRBV30 to TRBJ1-6; a possible D gene is TRBD1 (5 bases). V lost 5 bases and J lost 5, with 10 bases in between. The CDR3 totals 13 residues. Germline CDR1 GTSNPN, CDR2 SVGIG (reference sequence). The CDR3 is CAWRQNDNSPLHF. The CDR3 bases are TGTGCCTGGCGACAGAATGATAATTCACCCCTCCACTTT.

This chain connects TRBV5-4 to TRBJ2-2; no definite D call. CDR3 size: 13 residues. V was shortened by 2 bases and J by 5 bases, with 7 bases between the two germline ends. The germline CDR1 and CDR2 sequences are SGHNT and YYREEE (reference sequence). The DNA of the CDR3 is TGTGCCAGCAGCTTTCTAGGAACCGGGGAGCTGTTTTTT. Translated, it gives CASSFLGTGELFF.